The T cell receptor beta chain under discussion was sequenced for a study of blood T cells in healthy people across ages. Donors gave roughly 9.1 milliliters of peripheral blood apiece. The CDR3 length is 15 residues. The ends were cut back, 6 bases at V and 9 bases at J, with 21 bases in the middle. Germline V lookup: CDR1 DFQATT, CDR2 SNEGSKA (reference sequence). Next came a second PCR, run for roughly 6 to 11 cycles, which used a sample-barcoded 5' primer along with a J-beta primer mix. TCRdb re-called the 5' RACE reads with MiXCR, one entry per CDR3 protein. The repertoire holds about 1,500,000 distinct CDR3 sequences, approximately 40% seen once, with 7.9% in the top ten. This clonotype was counted between two and nine times.

The sample comprised blood. The chain has TRBV20-1 and TRBJ1-6, with D maybe TRBD1 (5 bases). The receptor comes from a woman younger than 35 in good health. For the CDR3, the DNA is TGCAGTGCCCAAAGGACGGGGACGTTCGCTTCACCCCTCCACTTT. It translates to CSAQRTGTFASPLHF.